This T cell receptor (beta chain) was observed in a study of vaccination and CD4 T cells after COVID-19. Across the whole study: Every participant was given two doses of BNT162b2 or mRNA-1273 vaccine.

On this clonotype itself: Its antigen is undetermined.

This sample's treatment: roughly 10-day PBMC culture with coronavirus spike peptide pools or control peptides (ViraFEST assay). Days 3 and 7 saw half the medium replaced with fresh IL-2 medium. Cultured CD4+ T cell DNA was sequenced using the Oncomine TCR Beta short-read assay. One entry per CDR3 protein, called by TCRdb with MiXCR from the PCR reads. This table has about 10,000 distinct CDR3 sequences, 55% to 75% appearing once. The germline V gene has CDR1 SQVTM and CDR2 ANQGSEA. The CDR3 length is 13 residues. V gave up 5 bases and J gave up 7 bases; unmatched junction bases: 5. The origin of this receptor is a human donor who had recovered from COVID-19. The J gene is TRBJ2-1, the V gene TRBV29-1; 10 nucleotides match TRBD2. The source material was CD4+ T cells from blood, cultured in vitro. CDR3 residues: CSVIAGGGNEQFF. CDR3 nucleotides: TGCAGCGTTATAGCGGGGGGAGGGAATGAGCAGTTCTTC.